What follows are 4 T cell receptor beta chains derived from one specimen sequenced in a study of T cell responses to AZD1222 COVID-19 vaccine. Some clones are missing from TCRdb's copy, which holds only in-frame ones; the method was immunoSEQ multiplex PCR. Found here are over 150,000 clones, 88% of them singletons; the top ten hold around 3.2%. The starting material was peripheral blood, obtained on day 0 of AZD1222 vaccination. The receptors here all came from an adult in good health.

The V call is TRBV6-5, the J call TRBJ1-5, with a possible D match to TRBD1 (6 bases). Germline CDR1 is MNHEY and CDR2 is SVGAGI. This CDR3 region has 14 residues. The V end lost 6 bases, the J end lost 7 bases, and 16 bases lay between the germline ends. CDR3 amino acids: CASRTGNPRQPQHF. The CDR3 DNA reads TGTGCCAGCAGAACAGGGAATCCAAGACAGCCCCAGCATTTT.

This sequence joins TRBV13 and TRBJ2-7; maybe TRBD2 (5 bases). CDR1 and CDR2 from the germline V gene are PRHDT and FYEKMQ (reference sequence). Between the trimmed V and J ends, which lost 6 bases and 1 base, there was a span of 13 bases. This CDR3 spans 14 amino acids. The CDR3 DNA sequence: TGTGCCAGCAGAACTACGAGGGCGTCCTACGAGCAGTACTTC. Translation gives CASRTTRASYEQYF.

This clone has only one observation. The chain is built from TRBV5-4 and TRBJ2-3, with 9 positions matching TRBD2. The CDR3 has 16 amino acids. The V gene end was trimmed by 6 bases and the J gene end by 2 bases; junction bases not matched to a gene: 10. The germline CDR1 and CDR2 sequences are SGHNT and YYREEE (reference sequence). CDR3 in amino acids: CASTPGSGGYTDTQYF. The CDR3 DNA reads as TGTGCCAGCACTCCAGGCAGCGGGGGGTACACAGATACGCAGTATTTT.

This sequence joins TRBV4-3 and TRBJ1-2; D is unresolved. This CDR3 region has 16 residues. V was shortened by 4 bases and J by 0 bases, with 15 bases between the two germline ends. Germline V lookup: CDR1 LGHNA, CDR2 YSLEER. The CDR3 DNA reads as TGCGCCAGCAGCCTTGGGAGCTCATTAGCTAACTATGGCTACACCTTC. Translating gives CASSLGSSLANYGYTF.